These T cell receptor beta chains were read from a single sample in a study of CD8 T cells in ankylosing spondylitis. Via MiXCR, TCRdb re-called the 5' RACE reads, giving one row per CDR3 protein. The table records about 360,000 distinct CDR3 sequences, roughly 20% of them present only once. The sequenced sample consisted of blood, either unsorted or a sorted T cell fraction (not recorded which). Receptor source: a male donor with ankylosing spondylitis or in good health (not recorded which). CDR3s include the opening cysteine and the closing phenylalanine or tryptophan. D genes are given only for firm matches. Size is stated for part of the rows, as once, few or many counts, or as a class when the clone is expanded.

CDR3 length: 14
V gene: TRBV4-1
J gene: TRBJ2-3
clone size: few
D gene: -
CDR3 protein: CASSQGGGPDTQYF
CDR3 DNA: TGCGCCAGCAGCCAAGGTGGCGGGCCAGATACGCAGTATTTT

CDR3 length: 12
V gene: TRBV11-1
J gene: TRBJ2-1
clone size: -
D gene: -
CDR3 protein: CATQGLNNEQFF
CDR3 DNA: TGTGCCACCCAGGGGTTGAACAATGAGCAGTTCTTC

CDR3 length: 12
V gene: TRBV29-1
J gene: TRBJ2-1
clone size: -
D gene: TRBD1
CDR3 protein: CSVEDRDSEQFF
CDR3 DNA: TGCAGCGTTGAAGACAGGGACAGTGAGCAGTTCTTC

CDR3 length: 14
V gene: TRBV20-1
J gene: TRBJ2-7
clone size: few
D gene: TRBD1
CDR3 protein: CSARDRGFVHEQYF
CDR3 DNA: TGCAGTGCTCGCGACAGGGGGTTCGTCCACGAGCAGTACTTC

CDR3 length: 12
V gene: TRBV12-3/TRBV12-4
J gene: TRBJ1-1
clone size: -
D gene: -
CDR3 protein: CASSFFPPEAFF
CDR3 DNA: TGTGCCAGCAGTTTCTTTCCGCCTGAAGCTTTCTTT

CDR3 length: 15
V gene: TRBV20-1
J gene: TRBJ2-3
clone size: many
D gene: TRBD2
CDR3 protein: CSAHPGLADTDTQYF
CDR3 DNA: TGCAGTGCTCATCCGGGACTAGCGGACACAGATACGCAGTATTTT

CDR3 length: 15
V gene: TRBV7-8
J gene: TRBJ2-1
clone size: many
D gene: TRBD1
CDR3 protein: CASSLTTGELNEQFF
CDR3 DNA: TGTGCCAGCAGCCTTACGACAGGGGAGTTAAATGAGCAGTTCTTC

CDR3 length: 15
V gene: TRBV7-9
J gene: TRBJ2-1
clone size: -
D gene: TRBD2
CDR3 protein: CASSLVLRGGNEQFF
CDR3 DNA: TGTGCCAGCAGCTTGGTCCTGCGGGGGGGCAATGAGCAGTTCTTC

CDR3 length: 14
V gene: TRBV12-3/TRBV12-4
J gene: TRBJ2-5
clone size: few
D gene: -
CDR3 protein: CASSPPNNAETQYF
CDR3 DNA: TGTGCCAGCAGCCCTCCCAATAACGCAGAGACCCAGTACTTC

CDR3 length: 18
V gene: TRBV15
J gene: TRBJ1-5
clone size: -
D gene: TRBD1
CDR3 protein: CATSRELETGGARQPQHF
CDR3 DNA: TGTGCCACCAGCAGAGAACTCGAGACAGGGGGCGCGAGGCAGCCCCAGCATTTT

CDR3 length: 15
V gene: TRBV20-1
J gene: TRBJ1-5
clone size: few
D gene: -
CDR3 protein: CSAREADTVYQPQHF
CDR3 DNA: TGCAGTGCTAGAGAAGCGGACACTGTCTATCAGCCCCAGCATTTT

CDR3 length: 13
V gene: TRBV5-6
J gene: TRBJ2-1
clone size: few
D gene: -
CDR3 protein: CASSLLQGNEQFF
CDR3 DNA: TGTGCCAGCAGCTTACTCCAGGGGAATGAGCAGTTCTTC